Listed below are T cell receptor beta chains from one sample, sequenced in a study of blood T cell repertoires in COVID-19. Only in-frame clones appear in the TCRdb table, and some are missing; sequencing was by immunoSEQ multiplex PCR. This table holds some 70,000 clones, roughly 90% found once. Material for sequencing was peripheral blood. These receptors originate from an older man with active or convalescent COVID-19. CDR3s include the opening cysteine and the closing phenylalanine or tryptophan. Fields, in order: V gene, D gene, clone size, J gene, CDR3 DNA, CDR3 protein. The D gene is left open where the match is weak. Size is stated for part of the rows, as once, few or many counts, or as a class when the clone is expanded.

>TRBV28|TRBD2|.|TRBJ2-7
TGTGCCAGCAGTCTCGGGACTAGAGGAGACGAGCAGTACTTC
CASSLGTRGDEQYF
>TRBV30|.|.|TRBJ2-7
TGTGCCTGGAGTAAAGGTTTAGGGGTCTACGAGCAGTACTTC
CAWSKGLGVYEQYF
>TRBV30|.|few|TRBJ1-1
TGTGCCTGGCAGGGGCTGACTGAAGCTTTCTTT
CAWQGLTEAFF
>TRBV10-3|.|.|TRBJ1-3
TGTGCCATCAGTGCTGGAGATCTGGTCGGAAACACCATATATTTT
CAISAGDLVGNTIYF
>TRBV2|TRBD2|.|TRBJ2-2
TGTGCCAGCAGTGTTGGGACTAGCGACACCGGGGAGCTGTTTTTT
CASSVGTSDTGELFF
>TRBV27|TRBD1|.|TRBJ2-7
TGTGCCAGCAGTCGGGACAGGGAGATGTCCTACGAGCAGTACTTC
CASSRDREMSYEQYF
>TRBV10-2|.|.|TRBJ1-1
TGCGCCAGCAGTGAGGCAGGGTCGAACACTGAAGCTTTCTTT
CASSEAGSNTEAFF
>TRBV5-1|TRBD1|.|TRBJ1-2
TGCGCCAGCAGCCCGGACAGGCAAGCTGGCTACACCTTC
CASSPDRQAGYTF
>TRBV12-2|.|.|TRBJ1-6
TGTGCAAGTCGCCGAACAGGGATGGATTCACCCCTCCACTTT
CASRRTGMDSPLHF
>TRBV19|TRBD2|.|TRBJ2-5
TGTGCCAGTAGTTGGACTAGCGGGGGGGCGGGCTCAGAGACCCAGTACTTC
CASSWTSGGAGSETQYF
>TRBV10-3|TRBD1|.|TRBJ1-3
TGTGCCATCAGTGCGCTTCAGGGGGTAGTTGGAAACACCATATATTTT
CAISALQGVVGNTIYF
>TRBV29-1|.|.|TRBJ2-4
TGCAGCGTTGACGGACCAGGGAGGGAGGGGGACATTCAGTACTTC
CSVDGPGREGDIQYF
>TRBV2|.|few|TRBJ2-2
TGTGCCAGCCGGGGGTTCCCCAACACCGGGGAGCTGTTTTTT
CASRGFPNTGELFF
>TRBV29-1|.|.|TRBJ2-7
TGCAGCGTTGAAGACCCGGGGAACTCCTACGAGCAGTACTTC
CSVEDPGNSYEQYF
>TRBV15|.|once|TRBJ1-4
TGTGCCACCAGCAGAGATCGGACTAATGAAAAACTGTTTTTT
CATSRDRTNEKLFF
>TRBV7-2|TRBD1|.|TRBJ2-7
TGTGCCAGCAGTACCGGGACAGGGGGTTTCTACGAGCAGTACTTC
CASSTGTGGFYEQYF
>TRBV19|TRBD1|.|TRBJ1-4
TGTGCCAGTAGTAGGGGACAGGGGGGAGAAAAACTGTTTTTT
CASSRGQGGEKLFF
>TRBV4-2|.|.|TRBJ2-6
TGTGCCAGCAGCCAAGGCGCCGCGGGGGCCGCTGGGGCCAACGTCCTGACTTTC
CASSQGAAGAAGANVLTF
>TRBV9|.|.|TRBJ2-1
TGTGCCAGCAGCGTAGATTCAGCCTACAATGAGCAGTTCTTC
CASSVDSAYNEQFF
>TRBV7-9|.|.|TRBJ2-1
TGTGCCAGCAGCTTAGGCACGCGGGACCGTGAGCAGTTCTTC
CASSLGTRDREQFF
>TRBV3-1/TRBV3-2|.|.|TRBJ1-2
TGTGCCAGCAGCCACGGAGCGGGGTATGGCTACACCTTC
CASSHGAGYGYTF
>TRBV7-8|.|.|TRBJ2-5
TGTGCCAGCAGCTTAGCGGGGCCAAGATTCGGAGAGACCCAGTACTTC
CASSLAGPRFGETQYF
>TRBV5-1|TRBD1|.|TRBJ2-1
TGCGCCAGCAGCTTCCGGGACAGTTCCTACAATGAGCAGTTCTTC
CASSFRDSSYNEQFF
>TRBV23-1|TRBD2|.|TRBJ2-3
TGCGCCAGCAGTCATAGCGGGAGAGTGTCAGATACGCAGTATTTT
CASSHSGRVSDTQYF
>TRBV6-5|.|few|TRBJ2-1
TGTGCCAGCAGATTACGCGGACTACACAATGAGCAGTTCTTC
CASRLRGLHNEQFF
>TRBV28|TRBD1|.|TRBJ1-6
TGTGCCAGCACCTATCAACTCACAGGGGGAAATTCACCCCTCCACTTT
CASTYQLTGGNSPLHF
>TRBV3-1/TRBV3-2|TRBD1|.|TRBJ2-2
TGTGCCAGCAGCCACCGGACAGGGCACACCGGGGAGCTGTTTTTT
CASSHRTGHTGELFF